This entry lists 25 T cell receptor beta chains sequenced from one sample in a study of radiotherapy plus CTLA-4 blockade in lung cancer. Assay: immunoSEQ multiplex PCR; the TCRdb copy retains only in-frame clones and omits some. The sample includes 110,000 or so clones, just under 80% of them seen just once. This specimen consisted of peripheral blood, obtained from a patient treated with radiotherapy plus ipilimumab. The receptors here all came from a human donor with non-small cell lung cancer who had a partial response to radiotherapy plus ipilimumab.

V and J are TRBV19 and TRBJ2-3; D is uncertain. The CDR3 spans 13 residues. Deletions cut 10 bases from V and 0 bases from J, with 11 bases between. Germline V gene data show CDR1 as LNHDA and CDR2 as SQIVND (reference sequence). Written as DNA, the CDR3 is TGTGCCACCAGCGCGGTCAGCACAGATACGCAGTATTTT. This encodes CATSAVSTDTQYF.

V is TRBV9 and J is TRBJ2-6; TRBD1 agrees at 12 bases. Germline loops: CDR1 SGDLS, CDR2 YYNGEE. The CDR3 totals 19 residues. J gave up 4 bases and V 4 bases, and 12 bases lay outside the gene matches. DNA for the CDR3: TGTGCCAGCAGCATCGGGACAGGGGGCTTAAGGGCCGGGGCCAACGTCCTGACTTTC. Its protein is CASSIGTGGLRAGANVLTF.

In its sample, this clone was seen a few times. V is TRBV11-2 and J is TRBJ2-7; a weak D match, TRBD1 (6 bases). CDR3 length: 13 amino acids. The V end was cut by 5 bases, the J end by 3 bases, with 11 bases between. Germline CDR1 reads SGHAT; CDR2 reads FQNNGV. In nucleotides, the CDR3 is TGTGCCAGCAGCGCGGACAGATTCTACGAGCAGTACTTC. This sequence encodes CASSADRFYEQYF. Based on the CDR3 plus reference TRBV11-2 and TRBJ2-7, the full variable domain is EAGVAQSPRYKIIEKRQSVAFWCNPISGHATLYWYQQILGQGPKLLIQFQNNGVVDDSQLPKDRFSAERLKGVDSTLKIQPAKLEDSAVYLCASSADRFYEQYFGPGTRLTVT.

The rearrangement links TRBV7-8 to TRBJ1-2; TRBD1 agrees at 7 bases. The ends lost 0 bases at V and 14 bases at J; junction bases unmatched: 9. The CDR3 contains 13 residues. Germline-derived CDR1 and CDR2 are SGHVS and FQNEAQ. CDR3 protein: CASSLAAGGYGTF. DNA of the CDR3: TGTGCCAGCAGCTTAGCGGCAGGGGGTTATGGAACCTTC.

The chain couples TRBV18 to TRBJ2-1; TRBD2 agrees at 8 bases. CDR3 length equals 17 residues. Trimming cost V 3 bases and J 8 bases; bases outside gene matches: 15. Per germline, CDR1 KGHSH and CDR2 LQKENI. The CDR3 nucleotides read TGTGCCAGCTCACCGACGGAAGCGGGAGATACGGTCGATGAGCAGTTCTTC. This gives the protein CASSPTEAGDTVDEQFF.

The rearrangement links TRBV19 to TRBJ2-2; 7 bases agree with TRBD1. Germline CDR1 LNHDA, CDR2 SQIVND (reference sequence). The CDR3 has 17 amino acids. With 4 bases clipped from V and 5 bases from J, the junction kept 13 bases outside the gene matches. The CDR3 DNA reads as TGTGCCAGTAGTAACCCCCCCGACAGGGTGGATACCGGGGAGCTGTTTTTT. Its protein is CASSNPPDRVDTGELFF.

This sequence joins TRBV19 and TRBJ1-5, with a weak D call TRBD1 (5 bases). The CDR3 length is 15 residues. V shed 0 bases and J shed 5 bases, with 11 bases lying between them. The germline gives CDR1 LNHDA, CDR2 SQIVND (reference sequence). The CDR3 loop is CASSIDPPTDQPQHF. The CDR3 DNA is TGTGCCAGTAGTATAGACCCCCCGACAGATCAGCCCCAGCATTTT.

The chain links TRBV2 to TRBJ2-1, with TRBD2 matching over 7 bases. J was trimmed by 2 bases and V by 7 bases; bases with no gene match: 8. Germline V gives CDR1 SNHLY, CDR2 FYNNEI. This CDR3 has 15 residues. CDR3 sequence (DNA): TGTGCCAGCACCCAACTAGCGCGGACCTACAATGAGCAGTTCTTC. It translates to CASTQLARTYNEQFF.

V usage is TRBV28 and J usage is TRBJ1-1, with 9 bases lining up with TRBD1. CDR1 and CDR2 (germline): MDHEN, SYDVKM. The CDR3 totals 12 residues. V trimming: 6 bases; J trimming: 8 bases; junction bases outside the gene matches: 4. This CDR3 is CASRVGQGEAFF. CDR3 DNA sequence: TGTGCCAGCAGGGTAGGACAGGGGGAAGCTTTCTTT.

This chain joins TRBV5-1 and TRBJ1-5, with 9 positions matching TRBD1. The V gene end was trimmed by 4 bases and the J gene end by 5 bases; junction bases not matched to a gene: 7. The CDR3 runs 15 residues. The germline CDR1 and CDR2 sequences are SGHRS and YFSETQ. The CDR3 DNA is TGCGCCAGCAGCCCGGGACAGGGCATAGATCAGCCCCAGCATTTT. Its translation: CASSPGQGIDQPQHF.

The table lists this clone with a count of one. The chain combines TRBV27 with TRBJ2-2, with TRBD2 matching 8 bases. CDR1 is MNHEY and CDR2 is SMNVEV in the germline V gene (reference sequence). V gave up 6 bases and J gave up 6 bases; unmatched junction bases: 15. The CDR3 has 17 amino acids. CDR3 DNA sequence: TGTGCCAGCAGAACCGGGAGGGCTAGAAGGAGCGCCGGGGAGCTGTTTTTT. Protein: CASRTGRARRSAGELFF.

This sequence joins TRBV27 and TRBJ2-5; a possible D gene is TRBD1 (6 bases). The DNA end is more similar to TRBJ2-7, so the J call may be wrong. In germline, CDR1 is MNHEY, CDR2 SMNVEV (reference sequence). The CDR3 consists of 13 residues. CDR3 nucleotide sequence: TGTGCCAGCCGAAGGGGACACCCCTACGAGCAGTACTTC. Residues: CASRRGHPYEQYF.

The chain combines TRBV11-3 with TRBJ2-3; D not resolved. The CDR3 consists of 14 residues. V shed 1 base and J shed 2 bases, with 7 bases lying between them. The germline V gene has CDR1 SGHNT and CDR2 YENEEA. This CDR3 reads CASSLAPSTDTQYF. The CDR3 nucleotides read TGTGCCAGCAGCTTAGCCCCTTCCACAGATACGCAGTATTTT.

The rearrangement joins TRBV5-1 to TRBJ2-7; perhaps TRBD1 as D (6 bases). Germline CDR1 reads SGHRS; CDR2 reads YFSETQ. The CDR3 consists of 14 residues. The V end lost 2 bases, the J end lost 5 bases, and 14 bases lay between the germline ends. CDR3 region: CASSLYREANEQYF. The DNA for the CDR3 is TGCGCCAGCAGCTTATACAGGGAAGCTAACGAGCAGTACTTC.

This clone was observed once. V and J are TRBV7-2 and TRBJ1-4; D unresolved. This CDR3 region has 16 residues. Germline CDR1 is SGHTA and CDR2 is FQGNSA. The V end lost 5 bases, the J end lost 4 bases, and 17 bases lay between the germline ends. The CDR3 region is CASSLVINRGNEKLFF. CDR3 coding DNA: TGTGCCAGCAGCCTAGTGATTAACCGGGGTAATGAAAAACTGTTTTTT.

This chain joins TRBV7-2 and TRBJ2-7, with 9 bases that match TRBD1. The CDR3 is 14 amino acids. Germline CDR1 SGHTA, CDR2 FQGNSA. The V gene end was trimmed by 1 base and the J gene end by 2 bases; junction bases not matched to a gene: 0. The DNA of the CDR3 is TGTGCCAGCAGCTTAGGGACAGGGGCCTACGAGCAGTACGTC. As protein: CASSLGTGAYEQYV.

The chain employs TRBV7-9 and TRBJ1-2; D is ambiguous. Trimming cost V 3 bases and J 8 bases, with 10 bases left between them. CDR3 length: 12 amino acids. CDR1 is SEHNR and CDR2 is FQNEAQ in the germline V gene (reference sequence). CDR3 sequence (DNA): TGTGCCAGCAGCTTGATTTACACCGGCTACACCTTC. It specifies CASSLIYTGYTF. The complete variable domain, with remaining parts taken from reference TRBV7-9 and TRBJ1-2, reads DTGVSQNPRHKITKRGQNVTFRCDPISEHNRLYWYRQTLGQGPEFLTYFQNEAQLEKSRLLSDRFSAERPKGSFSTLEIQRTEQGDSAMYLCASSLIYTGYTFGSGTRLTVV.

DNA for the CDR3: TGTGCCAGCAGCTTAGACAGGGACACTGAAGCTTTCTTT. The encoded protein is CASSLDRDTEAFF. This chain connects TRBV13 to TRBJ1-1; D perhaps matches TRBD1 (6 bases). This CDR3 has 13 residues. V was trimmed by 1 base and J by 3 bases, leaving 6 bases between them. The V gene's germline CDR1 is PRHDT and CDR2 FYEKMQ (reference sequence).

This clone has a handful of counts. The chain recombines TRBV7-8 with TRBJ1-5; 8 bases map to TRBD1. Germline CDR1 is SGHVS and CDR2 is FQNEAQ. V lost 5 bases and J lost 2; bases outside the gene matches: 8. The CDR3 has 16 residues. In DNA, the CDR3 is TGTGCCAGCAGCCGCACAGGGGGTACTGGCAATCAGCCCCAGCATTTT. Translating gives CASSRTGGTGNQPQHF.

This clone is a singleton in its sample. The rearrangement links TRBV14 to TRBJ1-2; 10 positions agree with TRBD1. The length of the CDR3 is 15 residues. Germline V lookup: CDR1 SGHDN, CDR2 FVKESK. The ends lost 2 bases at V and 8 bases at J; junction bases unmatched: 8. The CDR3 coding sequence is TGTGCCAGCAGCCAACATAGACAGGGGGCGTCCGGCTACACCTTC. Translation gives CASSQHRQGASGYTF.

This sequence joins TRBV4-1 and TRBJ2-3, with 11 nucleotides matching TRBD2. Trimming cost V 1 base and J 4 bases; bases outside gene matches: 1. Germline V gene lookup returns CDR1 MGHRA and CDR2 YSYEKL. This CDR3 region has 15 residues. The CDR3 sequence is CASSQGLAGPDTQYF. CDR3 coding DNA: TGCGCCAGCAGCCAAGGACTAGCGGGACCAGATACGCAGTATTTT.

The gene calls are TRBV6-5 and TRBJ1-4; D might be TRBD1 (6 bases). The ends were cut back, 2 bases at V and 8 bases at J, with 18 bases in the middle. The CDR3 is 16 amino acids. The germline CDR1 and CDR2 sequences are MNHEY and SVGAGI. CDR3 sequence: CASSYSGTRSGEKLFF. The DNA of the CDR3 is TGTGCCAGCAGTTACAGCGGGACAAGGAGTGGGGAAAAACTGTTTTTT.

V usage is TRBV28 and J usage is TRBJ2-4, with 7 bases that match TRBD2. V shed 6 bases and J 10 bases; nucleotides not matched to a gene: 12. Germline V gene sequence: CDR1 MDHEN, CDR2 SYDVKM. This CDR3 comprises 14 residues. The CDR3 bases are TGTGCCAGCAGGCCCGGGAACGAGGGAGGGATTCAGTACTTC. Encoded protein: CASRPGNEGGIQYF.

In the case of this clone: At one of its ends the junction is not consistent with the germline gene, which may arise from a read error. The genes are TRBV18 and TRBJ2-7, with D possibly matching TRBD1 (6 bases). Germline CDR1 reads KGHSH; CDR2 reads LQKENI. This CDR3 is 14 amino acids long. The CDR3 bases are TGTGCCACCTCACAAGCCGGGACAACCTACGAGCAGTACTTC. Its translation: CATSQAGTTYEQYF. The full variable domain, in which reference TRBV18 and TRBJ2-7 provide the parts outside the CDR3, is NAGVMQNPRHLVRRRGQEARLRCSPMKGHSHVYWYRQLPEEGLKFMVYLQKENIIDESGMPKERFSAEFPKEGPSILRIQQVVRGDSAAYFCATSQAGTTYEQYFGPGTRLTVT.

J is TRBJ2-2 and V is TRBV7-9; perhaps TRBD2 as D (5 bases). The CDR3 totals 14 residues. The V gene lost 1 base and the J gene lost 4 bases, with 7 bases spanning the gap. Germline V gene data show CDR1 as SEHNR and CDR2 as FQNEAQ (reference sequence). The CDR3 loop is CASSLDGVTGELFF. As DNA, the CDR3 is TGTGCCAGCAGCTTAGACGGGGTCACCGGGGAGCTGTTTTTT.